Detailed here is one TCR beta chain. Its matching antigen is unknown. This entry comes from a study of human CD8 memory T cell subsets. The PBMC originated from buffy coats obtained from healthy donors. From duplicate vials of 150,000 sorted CD8+ T cells per subset, RNA was isolated. TCR beta libraries were made by UMI-labeled 5' RACE. TCRdb re-called the 5' RACE reads; one entry per CDR3 protein, DNA not given. In all, the sample yields more than 8,000 distinct CDR3 sequences. Study-level points and caveats: Precursor exhausted T cells shared very few clonotypes with stem-like memory T cells. Estimation with Chao1 suggested higher diversity among stem-like memory T cells relative to precursor exhausted T cells.

The CDR3 runs to 15 residues. This sequence originates from a human donor in good health. This rearrangement joins TRBV12-3 or TRBV12-4 to TRBJ2-3; with no DNA, the TCRdb D assignment of TRBD2 cannot be verified. Material for sequencing was CD8+ T cells from PBMCs. CDR3 protein: CASSRTSGGRDTQYF.